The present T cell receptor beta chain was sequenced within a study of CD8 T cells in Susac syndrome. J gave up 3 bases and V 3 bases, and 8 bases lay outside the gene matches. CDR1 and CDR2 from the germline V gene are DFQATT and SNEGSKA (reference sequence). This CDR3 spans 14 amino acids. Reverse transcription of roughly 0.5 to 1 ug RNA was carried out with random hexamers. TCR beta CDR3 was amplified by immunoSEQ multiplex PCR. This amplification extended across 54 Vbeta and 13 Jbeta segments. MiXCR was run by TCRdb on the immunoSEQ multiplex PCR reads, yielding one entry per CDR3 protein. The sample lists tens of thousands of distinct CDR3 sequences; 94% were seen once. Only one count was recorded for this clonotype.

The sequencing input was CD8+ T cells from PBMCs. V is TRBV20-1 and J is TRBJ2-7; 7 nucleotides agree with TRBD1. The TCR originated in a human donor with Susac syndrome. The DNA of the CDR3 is TGCAGTGCTAGTTTCCGGGACAGCAACTACGAGCAGTACTTC. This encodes CSASFRDSNYEQYF.